This T cell receptor (beta chain) appears in the sequencing data of a study of blood T cell repertoires in COVID-19 (dated by TCRdb to the early 2020s). Turning to the overall study: The collaborator samples originated in the United States, Italy and Spain and spanned the acute and convalescent phases of COVID-19. Samples were obtained from the ongoing ImmuneRACE study (first 160 participants) and from 1,254 subjects provided by 6 global collaborators. The prospective study material was composed of cDNA or gDNA derived from T cells, B-cell-depleted T cells, or PBMCs. Subjects who had been exposed to COVID-19, were actively infected with it, or had recovered from it provided the deeply sampled blood TCRbeta repertoires that made up the dataset. Nearly every sample came with metadata listing a de-identified subject ID, COVID-19 status, age in years and sex. Where available, HLA class I and class II types were obtained from metadata supplied by the sample provider rather than from assay-based typing. The repertoires were released in a freely available public database meant as a resource for research on the immune response to SARS-CoV-2.

TCRbeta CDR3 regions were amplified from genomic DNA by means of the immunoSEQ Assay, a bias-controlled multiplex PCR. The authors' analysis ran thus. Within the assay, amplification of reference gene primers was used to estimate how many nucleated cells each sample contained. To quantify the absolute abundance of each unique TCRbeta CDR3 rearrangement, sequence reads were collapsed and filtered. For each sample, productive Simpson clonality was calculated as the square root of Simpson's diversity index across productive rearrangements. In its TCRdb copy, this immuneACCESS table keeps in-frame sequences only and misses some clones. Where compared with another copy, unresolved V genes explain less than half of these, and the others have no known cause. Clone size and the V and J calls come from that table; the DNA yielded D and trimming. Within this sample are 380,000 or so clones, with around 89% of them counted one time only. Jointly, the top ten make up 1% to 1.5% of the sample.

This clone was counted once. Its antigen target is currently unknown. No much larger clone is present one base from it, and per-base qualities are unavailable. The CDR3 numbers 14 residues from cysteine through phenylalanine. The read is trimmed to its CDR3 DNA, 42 bases read in frame from base 1. Looking up the germline V gene yields CDR1 SGHRS and CDR2 YFSETQ. Ends trimmed: V by 2 bases, J by 2 bases; bases unmatched to a gene: 2. The collaborating institutions used their own protocols to collect whole blood in K2EDTA tubes. For TCRbeta analysis, collaborator samples were shipped as frozen whole blood, as isolated PBMCs, or as DNA extracted from either sample type. The research as a whole found: How much clinical and demographic metadata was included differed by source and by participant, and the metadata was provided uncurated.

Here the chain combines TRBV5-1 and TRBJ2-7; 9 junctional bases match TRBD2. The sequenced sample consisted of peripheral blood. This TCR was sampled from a man in his forties with acute or convalescent COVID-19. The DNA sequence follows: TGCGCCAGCAGCTTCGGGACTAGCACCTACGAGCAGTACTTC. Its protein reads: CASSFGTSTYEQYF.